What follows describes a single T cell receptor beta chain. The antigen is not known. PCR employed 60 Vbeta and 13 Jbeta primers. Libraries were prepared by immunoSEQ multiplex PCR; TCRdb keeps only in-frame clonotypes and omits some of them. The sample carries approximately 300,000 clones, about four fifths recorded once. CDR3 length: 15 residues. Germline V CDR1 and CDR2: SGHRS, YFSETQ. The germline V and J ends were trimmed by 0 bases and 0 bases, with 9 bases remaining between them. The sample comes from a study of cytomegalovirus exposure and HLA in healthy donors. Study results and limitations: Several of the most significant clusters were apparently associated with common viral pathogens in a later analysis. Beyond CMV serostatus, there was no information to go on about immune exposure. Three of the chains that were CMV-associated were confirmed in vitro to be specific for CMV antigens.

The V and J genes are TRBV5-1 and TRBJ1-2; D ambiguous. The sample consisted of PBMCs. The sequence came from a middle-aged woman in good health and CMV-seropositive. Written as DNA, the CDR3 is TGCGCCAGCAGCTTGGGGGCAGGTACTAACTATGGCTACACCTTC. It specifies CASSLGAGTNYGYTF.